Sequencing of this TCR beta chain was carried out in a study of regulatory T cells in long-lasting Graves disease (dated by TCRdb to about 2021). As for the study more broadly: Newly diagnosed Graves' disease patients had taken antithyroid drugs for less than 3 months. Peripheral blood TCR sequencing and RNA sequencing compared persistent Graves' disease patients with newly diagnosed Graves' disease patients. The study was conducted in China and was registered as a clinical trial. A total of roughly 33 samples were covered by TCR sequencing, comprising around 13 persistent and approximately 20 newly diagnosed Graves' disease patients. Overall study outcomes, separate from this receptor: Compared with newly diagnosed patients, patients with persistent Graves' disease had lower TCR Shannon entropy and fewer highly expanded clones, which suggests clonal expansion. Because the primary lesion, thyroid tissue, could not be accessed, the study looked at peripheral blood alone. The authors noted that the small sample size was a limitation that may lower accuracy. Sequencing and analysis were restricted to the TCR beta chain. TRBV28, TRBJ1-2 and TRBJ2-5 were preferentially used in persistent disease, while TRBV20-1 and TRBJ2-1 were favored in newly diagnosed disease. More public clonotypes were shared among persistent patients (approximately 3,000) than among newly diagnosed patients (approximately 1,000).

The sample's time point label, in plain terms: newly diagnosed GD, antithyroid drugs for less than 3 months. For both TCR sequencing and RNA sequencing, RNA was extracted from PBMCs using TRIzol. The diagnosis of Graves' disease was made according to American Thyroid Association guidelines. The patients came from an endocrinology department in Xi'an, China. From each patient, 7.5 to 10 milliliters of peripheral blood was collected into an EDTA anticoagulant tube. Ficoll Paque Plus density gradient separation was used to isolate PBMCs, and no additional T cell sorting was done. RNA quality was checked with an Agilent 2100 Bioanalyzer and agarose gel, and concentration with a NanoDrop 2000. This clonotype was counted many times. It has no known antigen specificity. No base qualities exist here, and no much larger clone lies one base off it. Clipping removes 5 bases from V and 2 bases from J, with 11 as the unmatched junction base count. Looking up the germline V gene (reference sequence) yields CDR1 MNHEY and CDR2 SMNVEV. The CDR3 runs 18 residues from the cysteine to the phenylalanine. Kept here is only the CDR3 DNA, which spans 54 bases and is read in frame from base 1.

Libraries were prepared through multiplex PCR. Sequencing instrument: Illumina HiSeq 4000. TCR beta libraries were built with iRepertoire HTBI primers and Arm-PCR amplification of CDR3 regions. Before sequencing, the PCR products underwent gel purification. In the source study's methods: Gene usage analysis of CDR3 amino acid clonotypes relied on the roughly 64 TRBV and 13 to 15 TRBJ segments identified across samples. Filtered high-quality paired reads were merged into contigs using COPE and FqMerger. BLAST was used to align contigs to the IMGT TRBV, TRBD and TRBJ reference genes, and CDR3 was defined following IMGT. Highly expanded clones were defined as clonotypes with a frequency above 0.1%. Shannon entropy served as the measure of repertoire diversity, while the Gini coefficient captured V-J evenness. A clonotype was considered public if more than one individual shared it. The public sequencing data were trimmed at Q25 with fastp and processed into clonotypes with MiXCR by TCRdb, which kept only in-frame beta chains. CDR3 protein duplicates are merged, each entry listing the most common genes and DNA. TCRdb, not the authors, supplied the V and J calls. The sample table contains hundreds of thousands of distinct CDR3 sequences; only one count was recorded for around 16% of them. 22% of the sample lies in the top ten.

Recombination joined TRBV27 with TRBJ2-1; 11 central nucleotides agree with TRBD2. This TCR derives from a female donor with Graves disease. The sample here was peripheral blood mononuclear cells (PBMCs), taken at new diagnosis, from a patient treated with antithyroid drugs. The DNA sequence reads TGTGCCAGCAGTCCCTTACGTAGCGGGAGGGCCCCCTACAATGAGCAGTTCTTC. This encodes CASSPLRSGRAPYNEQFF.